What follows are 4 T cell receptor beta chains derived from one specimen sequenced in a study of siplizumab effects on memory and regulatory T cells. The assay was immunoSEQ multiplex PCR, and TCRdb's table has in-frame clones only and misses some. The table has 99,000 or so clones, about 94% seen once. Input material: Tregs sorted from blood. These receptors were obtained from a human donor in good health.

The genes are TRBV11-3 and TRBJ2-4, with D perhaps matching TRBD2 (6 bases). This CDR3 spans 12 amino acids. V was clipped by 5 bases and J by 9 bases, with 11 bases between them. The germline gives CDR1 SGHNT, CDR2 YENEEA. In DNA, the CDR3 is TGTGCCAGCAGCCAGTGGCGGGGCATTCAGTACTTC. Protein sequence: CASSQWRGIQYF.

This chain uses TRBV5-4 with TRBJ2-1, with D perhaps given as TRBD1 or TRBD2 (5 bases each). V lost 0 bases and J 0 bases, leaving 7 bases between the germline ends. This CDR3 spans 15 amino acids. Germline lookup yields CDR1 SGHNT and CDR2 YYREEE (reference sequence). In DNA, the CDR3 is TGTGCCAGCAGCTTGGCAGGGAGCTCCTACAATGAGCAGTTCTTC. Translated, it gives CASSLAGSSYNEQFF. Full variable domain (remainder filled in from reference TRBV5-4 and TRBJ2-1): ETGVTQSPTHLIKTRGQQVTLRCSSQSGHNTVSWYQQALGQGPQFIFQYYREEENGRGNFPPRFSGLQFPNYSSELNVNALELDDSALYLCASSLAGSSYNEQFFGPGTRLTVL.

This chain uses TRBV7-3 with TRBJ2-7; D gene unclear. From germline, CDR1 is SGHTA and CDR2 FQGTGA. The CDR3 covers 13 residues. V was shortened by 2 bases and J by 5 bases, with 10 bases between the two germline ends. In DNA form, the CDR3 reads TGTGCCAGCAGCTTACGGTCGGAGCACGAGCAGTACTTC. Its protein product is CASSLRSEHEQYF.

The sample holds one count of this clone. The genes are TRBV11-1 and TRBJ1-2; unclear D gene. Germline V gives CDR1 SGHAT, CDR2 FQDESV (reference sequence). This CDR3 comprises 12 residues. The V end was cut by 2 bases, the J end by 4 bases, with 5 bases between. CDR3 coding DNA: TGTGCCAGCAGCTTAAATGGCTATGGCTACACCTTC. This codes for CASSLNGYGYTF.